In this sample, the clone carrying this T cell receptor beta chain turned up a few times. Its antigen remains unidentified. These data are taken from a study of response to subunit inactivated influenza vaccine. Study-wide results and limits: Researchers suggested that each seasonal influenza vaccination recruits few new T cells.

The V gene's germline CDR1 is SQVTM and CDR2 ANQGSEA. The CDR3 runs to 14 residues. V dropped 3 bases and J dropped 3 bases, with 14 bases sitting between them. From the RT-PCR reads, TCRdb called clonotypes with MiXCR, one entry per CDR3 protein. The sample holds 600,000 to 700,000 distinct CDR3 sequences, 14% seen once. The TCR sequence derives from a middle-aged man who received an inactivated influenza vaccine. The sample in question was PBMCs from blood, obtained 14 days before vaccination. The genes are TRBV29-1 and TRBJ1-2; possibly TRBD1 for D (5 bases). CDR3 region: CSVEYPQVDYGYTF. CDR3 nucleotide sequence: TGCAGCGTTGAGTACCCACAGGTGGACTATGGCTACACCTTC.